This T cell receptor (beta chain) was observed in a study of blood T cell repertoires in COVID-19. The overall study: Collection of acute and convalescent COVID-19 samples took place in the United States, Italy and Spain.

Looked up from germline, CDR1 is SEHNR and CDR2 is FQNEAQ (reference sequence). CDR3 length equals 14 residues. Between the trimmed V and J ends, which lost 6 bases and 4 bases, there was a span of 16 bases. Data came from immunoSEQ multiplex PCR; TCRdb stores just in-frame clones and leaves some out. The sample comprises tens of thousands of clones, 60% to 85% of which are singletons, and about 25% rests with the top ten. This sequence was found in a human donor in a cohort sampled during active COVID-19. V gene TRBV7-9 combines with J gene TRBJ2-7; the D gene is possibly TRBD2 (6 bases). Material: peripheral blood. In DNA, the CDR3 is TGTGCCAGCAGGCGGGACGGGAGTGGGTACGAGCAGTACTTC. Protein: CASRRDGSGYEQYF.